This T cell receptor beta chain was identified during a study of blood T cell repertoires in COVID-19. Study background: T cells, B-cell-depleted T cells, or PBMCs supplied cDNA or gDNA.

Trimming took off 1 base at V and 6 bases at J, with 18 bases between the two ends. CDR3 length equals 16 residues. Per the germline V gene, CDR1 is SGHTA and CDR2 is FQGNSA. Researchers sorted participants into cohorts using their self-reported clinical history. For recovered donors of Cohort 3, there were two negative PCRs, clearance, or symptom resolution. Authors' data handling: Cell counts per sample came from amplifying reference gene primers. Assay: immunoSEQ multiplex PCR; the TCRdb copy retains only in-frame clones and omits some. V and J calls and clone size are those listed in that table; D and trimming were worked out from the DNA. Of fewer than 150,000 clones in the sample, around 83% were seen once.

V usage is TRBV7-2 and J usage is TRBJ1-1; D gene ambiguous. The TCR comes from a man aged 25-45 years who had recovered from COVID-19. Material for sequencing was PBMCs or T cells enriched from blood (not recorded which). The CDR3 region is CASSLGESLRVPEAFF. The CDR3 nucleotides are TGTGCCAGCAGCTTAGGAGAGAGCCTCCGGGTCCCTGAAGCTTTCTTT.